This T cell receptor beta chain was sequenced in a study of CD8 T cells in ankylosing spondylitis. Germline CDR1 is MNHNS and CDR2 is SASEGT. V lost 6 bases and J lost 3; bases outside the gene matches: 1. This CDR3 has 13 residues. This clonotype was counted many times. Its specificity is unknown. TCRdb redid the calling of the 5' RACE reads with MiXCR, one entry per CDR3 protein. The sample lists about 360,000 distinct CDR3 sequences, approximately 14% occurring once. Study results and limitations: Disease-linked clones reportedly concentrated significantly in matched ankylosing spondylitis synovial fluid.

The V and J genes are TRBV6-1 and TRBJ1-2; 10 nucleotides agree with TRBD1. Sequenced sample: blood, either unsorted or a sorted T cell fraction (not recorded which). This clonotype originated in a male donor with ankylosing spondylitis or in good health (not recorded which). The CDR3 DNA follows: TGTGCCAGCAGGGACAGGGGGGACTATGGCTACACCTTC. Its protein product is CASRDRGDYGYTF.